The rows below give T cell receptor beta chains drawn from one sample of a study of blood T cell repertoires in COVID-19. Sequencing was performed with immunoSEQ multiplex PCR; in TCRdb, only in-frame clones are kept and a portion is missing. The sample lists some 260,000 clones, around 88% occurring once. The sequencing input was PBMCs or T cells enriched from blood (not recorded which). These receptor sequences come from a middle-aged man who had recovered from COVID-19. The CDR3 runs from the conserved cysteine through the conserved F or W.

V	J	CDR3
TRBV4-1	TRBJ1-5	CASSRSGDRDYQPQHF
TRBV19	TRBJ2-1	CASRKSGTGSYNEQFF
TRBV20-1	TRBJ1-1	CSASRGNLNTEAFF
TRBV9	TRBJ2-1	CASSVTGLARDEQFF
TRBV3-1/TRBV3-2	TRBJ2-1	CASSQPIRDEQFF
TRBV7-8	TRBJ2-1	CASSPGQRLRGSSYNEQFF
TRBV7-9	TRBJ2-2	CASSGLAGDGELFF
TRBV6-5	TRBJ2-3	CASRGQGVDTQYF
TRBV7-9	TRBJ1-3	CASSLLSFSGNTIYF
TRBV6-2/TRBV6-3	TRBJ2-3	CASSYRGQGGQYF
TRBV11-2	TRBJ1-3	CASSPTDSGNTIYF
TRBV5-4	TRBJ1-2	CASSSRDSPHYGYTF
TRBV27	TRBJ1-5	CASRATGGHQPQHF
TRBV29-1	TRBJ2-7	CSVEAAGQRYEQYF
TRBV9	TRBJ1-4	CASSSRGRGEKLFF
TRBV4-2	TRBJ2-4	CASSQEVGQAKNIQYF
TRBV6-5	TRBJ2-5	CASSARTGLGETQYF
TRBV3-1/TRBV3-2	TRBJ1-1	CASSQLQTRAFF
TRBV6-5	TRBJ2-1	CASSQTEMAYNEQFF
TRBV29-1	TRBJ2-1	CSAKRGTGAPNEQFF
TRBV19	TRBJ2-7	CASSNSGGASVEQYF
TRBV4-1	TRBJ1-1	CASSQDVQGTWGNTEAFF
TRBV28	TRBJ2-1	CASRLKTIGTGGSSYNEQFF
TRBV29-1	TRBJ2-1	CSVEFVPNAYNEQFF
TRBV5-6	TRBJ2-2	CASSLARDTGELFF
TRBV6-2/TRBV6-3	TRBJ2-7	CASSYAGTGYEQYF
TRBV7-3	TRBJ2-1	CASSLNVGGQGAGEQFF
TRBV18	TRBJ2-1	CASSRGRGQDEQFF
TRBV3-1/TRBV3-2	TRBJ2-7	CASRLGTSGSHEQYF
TRBV11-2	TRBJ2-3	CASSLFRGPMPTDTQYF
TRBV4-2	TRBJ2-6	CASSLFGTGGSRYSGANVLTF
TRBV10-1	TRBJ2-2	CASSESTTGTGDTGELFF
TRBV4-1	TRBJ1-3	CASSQDRGNTIYF
TRBV2	TRBJ1-2	CASSERFQHYGYTF
TRBV12-3/TRBV12-4	TRBJ2-4	CASSFRNIQYF
TRBV7-3	TRBJ2-1	CASSWTAGAPSDEQFF